A single sample is the source of the 32 T cell receptor beta chains below, sequenced in a study of CD8 T cells in Susac syndrome. Random hexamers were used to reverse transcribe an amount of roughly 0.5 to 1 ug RNA. TCRdb processed the immunoSEQ multiplex PCR reads anew with MiXCR; each CDR3 protein has one entry. Here the sample spans 150,000 or so distinct CDR3 sequences, around 94% being singletons. The specimen sequenced was CD4+ T cells from PBMCs. These receptor sequences come from a human donor in good health.

This chain joins TRBV27 and TRBJ1-5; no reliable D call. The V gene's germline CDR1 is MNHEY and CDR2 SMNVEV (reference sequence). This CDR3 has 14 residues. V lost 5 bases to trimming and J lost 9 bases, with 17 bases between them. CDR3 DNA: TGTGCCAGCAGTCCGCAATCCACTAGCGGGCCCCAGCATTTT. Encoded protein: CASSPQSTSGPQHF.

The chain employs TRBV25-1 and TRBJ1-2; D might be TRBD1 (5 bases). Trimming left V 1 base short and J 1 base short, with 7 bases between. The germline V gene encodes CDR1 MGHDK and CDR2 SYGVNS. This CDR3 is built from 14 residues. The CDR3: CASSEWGGNYGYTF. The CDR3 DNA sequence: TGTGCCAGCAGTGAATGGGGCGGTAACTATGGCTACACCTTC.

This chain connects TRBV9 to TRBJ1-1; D is unclear. The V gene lost 0 bases and the J gene lost 4 bases, with 10 bases spanning the gap. Germline CDR1 reads SGDLS; CDR2 reads YYNGEE. The CDR3 totals 14 residues. The CDR3 protein is CASSVEGWGTEAFF. CDR3 DNA: TGTGCCAGCAGCGTAGAGGGATGGGGCACTGAAGCTTTCTTT. Drawing the rest from reference TRBV9 and TRBJ1-1, the complete variable domain is DSGVTQTPKHLITATGQRVTLRCSPRSGDLSVYWYQQSLDQGLQFLIQYYNGEERAKGNILERFSAQQFPDLHSELNLSSLELGDSALYFCASSVEGWGTEAFFGQGTRLTVV.

This sequence joins TRBV7-2 and TRBJ2-3; D gene uncertain. This CDR3 has 15 residues. Germline CDR1 is SGHTA and CDR2 is FQGNSA. Between the trimmed V and J ends, which lost 0 bases and 6 bases, there was a span of 13 bases. The CDR3 DNA sequence: TGTGCCAGCAGCTTAGCGGTCAGTCGTACGGATACGCAGTATTTT. This codes for CASSLAVSRTDTQYF.

V gene TRBV29-1 combines with J gene TRBJ2-1; 10 bases match TRBD2. V lost 7 bases to trimming and J lost 5 bases; unmatched junction nucleotides: 5. CDR1 SQVTM and CDR2 ANQGSEA come from the germline V gene. The CDR3 runs 13 residues. The CDR3 loop is CSAWTSGNNEQFF. The CDR3, as DNA: TGCAGCGCCTGGACTAGCGGAAACAATGAGCAGTTCTTC.

The chain recombines TRBV9 with TRBJ2-5; 10 nucleotides align to TRBD1. Germline V gene lookup returns CDR1 SGDLS and CDR2 YYNGEE. The length of the CDR3 is 14 residues. The ends lost 3 bases at V and 3 bases at J; junction bases unmatched: 2. The CDR3 region is CASSGQGAEETQYF. The CDR3, as DNA: TGTGCCAGCAGCGGACAGGGGGCGGAAGAGACCCAGTACTTC.

The chain recombines TRBV28 with TRBJ2-1; 12 positions match TRBD2. The CDR3 runs 16 residues. V shed 3 bases, J shed 8 bases, and the junction held 8 bases outside the gene matches. Looked up from germline, CDR1 is MDHEN and CDR2 is SYDVKM. The chain's CDR3 is CASSLVGGTSGYEQFF. CDR3 nucleotide sequence: TGTGCCAGCAGTTTGGTGGGGGGGACTAGCGGGTATGAGCAGTTCTTC.

The chain is built from TRBV24-1 and TRBJ1-2; D is uncertain. The CDR3 covers 11 residues. Per the germline V gene, CDR1 is KGHDR and CDR2 is SFDVKD. The germline V and J ends were trimmed by 5 bases and 4 bases, with 4 bases remaining between them. The CDR3 region is CATSGSYGYTF. CDR3 in DNA: TGTGCCACCAGTGGATCCTATGGCTACACCTTC.

V gene TRBV7-3 combines with J gene TRBJ2-1; D not resolved. The CDR3 spans 16 residues. Looked up from germline, CDR1 is SGHTA and CDR2 is FQGTGA. V lost 2 bases, J lost 8 bases, and 19 bases lay in between. The chain's CDR3 is CASSLRVGAVSDEQFF. The DNA for the CDR3 is TGTGCCAGCAGCTTACGGGTGGGCGCGGTAAGCGATGAGCAGTTCTTC.

The chain combines TRBV6-5 with TRBJ2-7; D call uncertain. Between the trimmed V and J ends, which lost 8 bases and 3 bases, there was a span of 14 bases. The CDR3 consists of 13 residues. Germline values: CDR1 MNHEY, CDR2 SVGAGI. The CDR3 reads CASGTKRNYEQYF. CDR3 DNA sequence: TGTGCCAGCGGTACTAAGAGGAACTACGAGCAGTACTTC.

The J gene is TRBJ1-2, the V gene TRBV6-1, with TRBD1 as a possible D gene (6 bases). Germline assignment: CDR1 MNHNS and CDR2 SASEGT. Trimming left V 0 bases short and J 4 bases short, with 12 bases between. CDR3 length: 15 residues. The chain's CDR3 is CASSEAAGQGYGYTF. In DNA, the CDR3 is TGTGCCAGCAGTGAAGCTGCGGGACAAGGCTATGGCTACACCTTC.

V is TRBV12-3 or TRBV12-4 and J is TRBJ2-5; D gene uncertain. The CDR3 is made up of 13 amino acids. Trimming cost V 3 bases and J 4 bases, with 9 bases left between them. The CDR3 nucleotides are TGTGCCAGCAGTTTGTCCGTGCTAGAGACCCAGTACTTC. It codes for CASSLSVLETQYF.

The chain uses TRBV27 and TRBJ2-1; TRBD1 is a possible D gene (6 bases). The CDR3 has 14 residues. The V end lost 0 bases, the J end lost 10 bases, and 13 bases lay between the germline ends. The germline gives CDR1 MNHEY, CDR2 SMNVEV (reference sequence). The CDR3 bases are TGTGCCAGCAGTTTATCTGGCGACAGGACCGAGCAGTTCTTC. Residues: CASSLSGDRTEQFF.

The CDR3 bases are TGTGCCTGGAGTGTAGGTGAATCCGAGCAGTACTTC. This gives the protein CAWSVGESEQYF. The genes are TRBV30 and TRBJ2-7; D unclear. This CDR3 has 12 residues. The V gene's germline CDR1 is GTSNPN and CDR2 SVGIG (reference sequence). V gave up 0 bases and J gave up 6 bases, with 9 bases separating them.

This chain joins TRBV9 and TRBJ2-3; D gene uncertain. Trimming shortened V by 3 bases and J by 4 bases, and 6 bases separated the two germline ends. The CDR3 consists of 12 residues. Germline lookup yields CDR1 SGDLS and CDR2 YYNGEE. The CDR3 region has the DNA TGTGCCAGCAGCGGATTCGCAGATACGCAGTATTTT. Its translation is CASSGFADTQYF.

This clonotype was seen a few times. V is TRBV5-1 and J is TRBJ2-3, with TRBD2 as a possible D gene (6 bases). CDR1 is SGHRS and CDR2 is YFSETQ in the germline V gene. This CDR3 is built from 14 residues. V lost 0 bases to trimming and J lost 2 bases, with 7 bases between them. CDR3 region: CASSLGTNTDTQYF. The CDR3 DNA reads TGCGCCAGCAGCTTGGGGACTAACACAGATACGCAGTATTTT.

The chain has TRBV12-3 or TRBV12-4 and TRBJ2-1; D ambiguous. V lost 6 bases to trimming and J lost 0 bases, with 9 bases between them. This CDR3 is built from 14 residues. For the CDR3, the DNA is TGTGCCAGCAGCTCGGAAAGCTCCTACAATGAGCAGTTCTTC. Its translation is CASSSESSYNEQFF.

The genes are TRBV9 and TRBJ2-1; either TRBD1 or TRBD2 may fit D (7 bases each). The length of the CDR3 is 17 residues. V shed 3 bases and J shed 1 base, with 17 bases lying between them. Germline loops: CDR1 SGDLS, CDR2 YYNGEE. The CDR3 is CASSAPGGAQSYNEQFF. The CDR3 nucleotides are TGTGCCAGCAGCGCCCCAGGGGGGGCGCAGTCCTACAATGAGCAGTTCTTC.

This rearrangement joins TRBV21-1 to TRBJ1-5. TRBV21-1 is a known pseudogene. This CDR3 region has 13 residues. Written as DNA, the CDR3 is TGTGCCAGCAGCAAGAAGGGCGATCAGCCCCAGCATTTT. Translated: CASSKKGDQPQHF.

The rearrangement joins TRBV5-1 to TRBJ2-7; tentative D call: TRBD1 (6 bases). Trimming removed 4 bases at V and 3 bases at J, with 11 bases between. Germline assignment: CDR1 SGHRS and CDR2 YFSETQ. CDR3 length equals 13 residues. The CDR3 bases are TGCGCCAGCAGCCCGGGACAAAACTACGAGCAGTACTTC. Translation: CASSPGQNYEQYF.

This chain links TRBV5-4 with TRBJ1-2; D is uncertain. V was pared by 7 bases and J by 3 bases, with 13 bases between. The germline CDR1 and CDR2 sequences are SGHNT and YYREEE (reference sequence). This CDR3 comprises 13 residues. The CDR3 bases are TGTGCCAGCGGCCTGGACGGCGACTATGGCTACACCTTC. Translated: CASGLDGDYGYTF.

The CDR3 coding sequence is TGCAGTGCTCCATCTGGCATTACCTACGAGCAGTACTTC. It specifies CSAPSGITYEQYF. The chain combines TRBV20-1 with TRBJ2-7, with D unclear. CDR1 is DFQATT, CDR2 SNEGSKA, per germline (reference sequence). V lost 5 bases, J lost 2 bases, and 13 bases lay in between. This CDR3 comprises 13 residues.

The chain uses TRBV3-1 and TRBJ2-1; no firm D call. The germline V gene has CDR1 LGHDT and CDR2 YNNKEL (reference sequence). V lost 2 bases to trimming and J lost 9 bases, with 14 bases between them. The CDR3 sequence is 14 residues long. The DNA of the CDR3 is TGTGCCAGCAGCCAATTGGTCACTCCGGGTGAGCAGTTCTTC. Its protein is CASSQLVTPGEQFF.

This clonotype was seen only once. The chain employs TRBV9 and TRBJ2-7, with a tentative D call TRBD2 (6 bases). The CDR3 is 13 amino acids. The V end was cut by 4 bases, the J end by 3 bases, with 11 bases between. CDR1 is SGDLS, CDR2 YYNGEE, per germline. CDR3 protein: CASSPWGDYEQYF. The CDR3, as DNA: TGTGCCAGCAGCCCCTGGGGGGACTACGAGCAGTACTTC.

The count of this clonotype is one. The V call is TRBV6-6, the J call TRBJ1-5; D is possibly TRBD1 (5 bases). The CDR3 has 16 residues. CDR1 MNHNY and CDR2 SVGAGI come from the germline V gene (reference sequence). Trimming removed 5 bases at V and 2 bases at J, with 16 bases between. This CDR3 is CASSGGRGVGNQPQHF. The CDR3, as DNA: TGTGCCAGCAGTGGGGGGAGAGGAGTCGGCAATCAGCCCCAGCATTTT.

The chain carries TRBV6-2 or TRBV6-3 and TRBJ2-1, with 11 bases aligning to TRBD2. Per the germline V gene, CDR1 is MNHEY and CDR2 is SVGEGT. J lost 8 bases, V lost 5 bases, and 5 bases had no gene match. CDR3 length equals 14 residues. CDR3 bases: TGTGCCAGCAGTCGTAGCGGGGGGGCCCATGAGCAGTTCTTC. Amino acids: CASSRSGGAHEQFF.

V usage is TRBV28 and J usage is TRBJ1-1; possibly TRBD1 for D (6 bases). The CDR3 has 16 amino acids. Germline V CDR1 and CDR2: MDHEN, SYDVKM. V lost 4 bases and J 7 bases, leaving 22 bases between the germline ends. The CDR3 loop is CASSWYGRTGKGEAFF. As DNA, the CDR3 is TGTGCCAGCAGTTGGTACGGTCGTACAGGGAAGGGTGAAGCTTTCTTT.

The chain has TRBV3-1 and TRBJ2-3; D is possibly TRBD1 (5 bases). The CDR3 has 13 amino acids. Germline CDR1 LGHDT, CDR2 YNNKEL (reference sequence). Trimming cost V 2 bases and J 6 bases, with 9 bases left between them. The CDR3 region has the DNA TGTGCCAGCAGCCAAAGGGGCGTTGATACGCAGTATTTT. This encodes CASSQRGVDTQYF.

The V and J genes are TRBV3-1 and TRBJ2-1; possibly TRBD1 for D (6 bases). This CDR3 region has 14 residues. V was cut by 5 bases and J by 4 bases, with 12 bases left in between. The V gene's germline CDR1 is LGHDT and CDR2 YNNKEL (reference sequence). The CDR3, as DNA: TGTGCCAGCAGCTCCGGGACATTTTACAATGAGCAGTTCTTC. This codes for CASSSGTFYNEQFF.

This clonotype occurred a few times. The genes are TRBV9 and TRBJ2-1, with D hard to call. V gave up 5 bases and J gave up 2 bases, with 5 bases separating them. CDR1 and CDR2 (germline): SGDLS, YYNGEE. The CDR3 has 12 residues. Written as DNA, the CDR3 is TGTGCCAGCAGTTTGACCTACAATGAGCAGTTCTTC. This sequence encodes CASSLTYNEQFF.

A remark on this clonotype: Mismatch with germline at one junction end may stem from a read error. The chain links TRBV7-2 to TRBJ2-3; tentatively, D is TRBD2 (6 bases). CDR1 is SGHTA and CDR2 is FQGNSA in the germline V gene. The CDR3 loop spans 14 amino acids. The CDR3 reads CASSLASGKDTQYF. CDR3 nucleotides: TGTGCCAGCAGCCTAGCGTCCGGGAAAGATACGCAGTATTTT.

This rearrangement joins TRBV29-1 to TRBJ1-4; D might be TRBD1 (6 bases). Germline values: CDR1 SQVTM, CDR2 ANQGSEA. V lost 6 bases to trimming and J lost 0 bases, with 11 bases between them. The CDR3 has 14 amino acids. CDR3 residues: CSVLRGSTNEKLFF. CDR3 nucleotide sequence: TGCAGCGTCCTCAGGGGTTCAACTAATGAAAAACTGTTTTTT.